Listed here are 22 T cell receptor beta chains from one sample, sequenced in a study of blood T cell repertoires in COVID-19. Clones were sequenced by immunoSEQ multiplex PCR, and TCRdb holds only the in-frame ones, with some missing. The table records roughly 38,000 clones, about nine tenths of them present only once. The sequencing input was peripheral blood. These receptors were collected from a man between 65 and 80 years old with acute or convalescent COVID-19.

The CDR3 coding sequence is TGTGCCAGTAGCCCGCCCGGGGGGCGCGACAATCAGCCCCAGCATTTT. It codes for CASSPPGGRDNQPQHF. This rearrangement joins TRBV19 to TRBJ1-5, with a tentative D call TRBD1 (6 bases). V lost 6 bases and J lost 3, with 18 bases in between. Germline loops: CDR1 LNHDA, CDR2 SQIVND (reference sequence). The CDR3 runs 16 residues.

The sample holds one count of this clone. The chain recombines TRBV28 with TRBJ2-7; perhaps TRBD2 as D (5 bases). CDR3 size: 14 residues. Germline CDR1 MDHEN, CDR2 SYDVKM. The germline V and J ends were trimmed by 5 bases and 6 bases, with 17 bases remaining between them. For the CDR3, the DNA is TGTGCCAGCAGTACCCCCTCTAGCCGCTCCGAGCAGTACTTC. Amino acids: CASSTPSSRSEQYF.

The count of this clone is one. The V and J genes are TRBV7-2 and TRBJ2-7; TRBD1 might be the D (6 bases). In germline, CDR1 is SGHTA, CDR2 FQGNSA. V lost 3 bases and J lost 2, with 11 bases in between. The CDR3 runs 14 residues. The CDR3 protein is CASSFRTAPYEQYF. Written as DNA, the CDR3 is TGTGCCAGCAGCTTCCGGACAGCTCCCTACGAGCAGTACTTC.

This chain links TRBV2 with TRBJ1-4; 10 bases are shared with TRBD1. This CDR3 region has 14 residues. The trim removed 3 bases at V and 8 bases at J, leaving 3 bases unmatched. Germline loops: CDR1 SNHLY, CDR2 FYNNEI. The DNA for the CDR3 is TGTGCCAGCAGTGAGGGACAGGGGATGGAAAAACTGTTTTTT. It is translated as CASSEGQGMEKLFF.

The CDR3 coding sequence is TGTGCCAGCAGCTTGGGACAGCTCAATGAGCAGTTCTTC. Its translation: CASSLGQLNEQFF. The rearrangement links TRBV5-6 to TRBJ2-1; D might be TRBD1 (5 bases). This CDR3 is 13 amino acids long. The V gene's germline CDR1 is SGHDT and CDR2 YYEEEE. The V and J ends lost 0 bases and 6 bases respectively, with 7 bases between them.

The chain recombines TRBV29-1 with TRBJ1-1; 8 nucleotides align to TRBD1. Germline V gene lookup returns CDR1 SQVTM and CDR2 ANQGSEA. V lost 4 bases to trimming and J lost 0 bases; unmatched junction nucleotides: 7. The CDR3 extends over 15 amino acids. The CDR3 sequence is CSVVGQGAMNTEAFF. CDR3 DNA: TGCAGCGTTGTTGGACAGGGCGCTATGAACACTGAAGCTTTCTTT.

The chain links TRBV7-2 to TRBJ1-2; TRBD1 agrees at 7 bases. V was clipped by 2 bases and J by 3 bases; unmatched bases: 9. Germline CDR1 SGHTA, CDR2 FQGNSA. This CDR3 has 16 residues. This chain's CDR3 is CASSLFSRGPDYGYTF. Here the CDR3 DNA reads TGTGCCAGCAGCTTATTCAGTAGGGGGCCTGACTATGGCTACACCTTC.

The chain has TRBV21-1 and TRBJ2-1; TRBD2 reflects the table's D call only, with no check against the DNA. TRBV21-1 represents a pseudogene. CDR3 length: 15 residues. The CDR3 DNA is TGTGCCAGCAGCTTAGCGGGAGGGCCTGACAATGAGCAGTTCTTC. This translates into CASSLAGGPDNEQFF.

The chain joins TRBV6-1 to TRBJ1-2; no clear D gene. From germline, CDR1 is MNHNS and CDR2 SASEGT. The CDR3 extends over 14 amino acids. The V gene lost 0 bases and the J gene lost 5 bases, with 10 bases spanning the gap. The CDR3 DNA sequence: TGTGCCAGCAGTGAAGCGTTGAGAGCGTATGGCTACACCTTC. It yields the protein CASSEALRAYGYTF.

The DNA for the CDR3 is TGTGCCACCAGTGACCCTAGCGGGAGGGAAGAGACCCAGTACTTC. It specifies CATSDPSGREETQYF. This chain uses TRBV24-1 with TRBJ2-5, with 12 positions matching TRBD2. Germline-derived CDR1 and CDR2 are KGHDR and SFDVKD. The CDR3 is 15 residues long. V lost 4 bases, J lost 3 bases, and 2 bases stayed unmatched.

This clone was seen once. This chain joins TRBV29-1 and TRBJ1-1; possibly TRBD1 for D (5 bases). Germline V CDR1 and CDR2: SQVTM, ANQGSEA. The CDR3 is 11 residues long. V lost 3 bases to trimming and J lost 8 bases, with 10 bases between them. The CDR3 spells CSVDRDYEAFF. The CDR3 nucleotides read TGCAGCGTTGATCGGGACTACGAAGCTTTCTTT. Together with reference TRBV29-1 and TRBJ1-1, the CDR3 gives the full variable domain: SAVISQKPSRDICQRGTSLTIQCQVDSQVTMMFWYRQQPGQSLTLIATANQGSEATYESGFVIDKFPISRPNLTFSTLTVSNMSPEDSSIYLCSVDRDYEAFFGQGTRLTVV.

The chain links TRBV29-1 to TRBJ2-3; TRBD2 matches at 10 bases. V shed 8 bases and J 3 bases; nucleotides not matched to a gene: 8. The CDR3 consists of 14 residues. Germline V CDR1 and CDR2: SQVTM, ANQGSEA. The CDR3 DNA reads as TGCAGCATGTGCCTAGCGGGAGTAACAGATACGCAGTATTTT. This sequence encodes CSMCLAGVTDTQYF.

The gene calls are TRBV5-1 and TRBJ2-3; TRBD2 matches 11 bases. The J segment lost 5 bases and the V segment lost 4 bases, leaving 6 bases of the junction unmatched. This CDR3 is built from 15 residues. Germline CDR1 reads SGHRS; CDR2 reads YFSETQ. The CDR3 DNA sequence: TGCGCCAGCAGCCTCGGTACTAGCGGGGGAGATACGCAGTATTTT. Translation: CASSLGTSGGDTQYF. The full variable domain, rest sourced from reference TRBV5-1 and TRBJ2-3, is KAGVTQTPRYLIKTRGQQVTLSCSPISGHRSVSWYQQTPGQGLQFLFEYFSETQRNKGNFPGRFSGRQFSNSRSEMNVSTLELGDSALYLCASSLGTSGGDTQYFGPGTRLTVL.

This clone was detected once. The V and J genes are TRBV7-2 and TRBJ1-6, with unresolved D. This CDR3 contains 14 residues. In germline, CDR1 is SGHTA, CDR2 FQGNSA. V dropped 5 bases and J dropped 5 bases, with 10 bases sitting between them. As DNA, the CDR3 is TGTGCCAGCAGCCTTACAGCGGATAATTCACCCCTCCACTTT. Amino acid sequence: CASSLTADNSPLHF. The full variable domain, rest sourced from reference TRBV7-2 and TRBJ1-6, is GAGVSQSPSNKVTEKGKDVELRCDPISGHTALYWYRQSLGQGLEFLIYFQGNSAPDKSGLPSDRFSAERTGGSVSTLTIQRTQQEDSAVYLCASSLTADNSPLHFGNGTRLTVT.

This CDR3 is CASSLGSGSNNEQFF. In DNA, the CDR3 is TGTGCCAGCAGTTTAGGTAGCGGGAGCAACAATGAGCAGTTCTTC. The genes are TRBV28 and TRBJ2-1, with 9 bases matching TRBD2. CDR1 and CDR2 (germline): MDHEN, SYDVKM. J gave up 5 bases and V 2 bases, and 4 bases lay outside the gene matches. The CDR3 totals 15 residues.

CDR3 loop: CASTFRRGTEAFF. CDR3 in DNA: TGTGCCAGCACCTTTAGGAGGGGTACTGAAGCTTTCTTT. V is TRBV27 and J is TRBJ1-1; a weak D match, TRBD1 (5 bases). CDR1 and CDR2 (germline): MNHEY, SMNVEV (reference sequence). CDR3 length: 13 amino acids. Trimming shortened V by 7 bases and J by 5 bases, and 14 bases separated the two germline ends.

This clone was observed once. The chain uses TRBV27 and TRBJ2-5; tentatively, D is TRBD1 (5 bases). The germline gives CDR1 MNHEY, CDR2 SMNVEV (reference sequence). Trimming shortened V by 1 base and J by 1 base, and 7 bases separated the two germline ends. The CDR3 totals 14 residues. The CDR3 DNA is TGTGCCAGCAGTTTATGGCAGGGCCAAGAGACCCAGTACTTC. Its protein is CASSLWQGQETQYF.

CDR3 protein: CASSVGRAGAHEQYF. As DNA, the CDR3 is TGTGCCAGCTCGGTAGGCAGGGCCGGCGCGCACGAGCAGTACTTC. This rearrangement joins TRBV18 to TRBJ2-7; D perhaps matches TRBD1 (5 bases). V was shortened by 6 bases and J by 5 bases, with 20 bases between the two germline ends. The CDR3 contains 15 residues. From germline, CDR1 is KGHSH and CDR2 LQKENI.

The chain recombines TRBV28 with TRBJ2-1, with TRBD2 matching over 7 bases. Germline V gene lookup returns CDR1 MDHEN and CDR2 SYDVKM. The CDR3 contains 16 residues. Trimming cost V 4 bases and J 11 bases; bases outside gene matches: 17. CDR3 nucleotide sequence: TGTGCCAGCAGTTCGGGACTACAACAGGTACATTCTAAGCAGTTCTTC. This codes for CASSSGLQQVHSKQFF.

The rearrangement joins TRBV4-3 to TRBJ2-5; D ambiguous. From germline, CDR1 is LGHNA and CDR2 YSLEER. V lost 0 bases and J 5 bases, leaving 13 bases between the germline ends. The length of the CDR3 is 15 residues. CDR3: CASSQDSSRMETQYF. CDR3 in DNA: TGCGCCAGCAGCCAAGATTCGTCTAGGATGGAGACCCAGTACTTC.

The CDR3 reads CASSPQQGAMNTEAFF. The CDR3 bases are TGTGCCAGCTCACCACAGCAGGGCGCAATGAACACTGAAGCTTTCTTT. The rearrangement links TRBV18 to TRBJ1-1; the D gene is possibly TRBD1 (5 bases). V was clipped by 1 base and J by 0 bases, with 12 bases between them. Looked up from germline, CDR1 is KGHSH and CDR2 is LQKENI. CDR3 size: 16 residues.

The chain links TRBV7-2 to TRBJ2-2; no definite D call. The germline V gene has CDR1 SGHTA and CDR2 FQGNSA. The ends were cut back, 0 bases at V and 0 bases at J, with 5 bases in the middle. CDR3 length: 15 residues. The CDR3, as DNA: TGTGCCAGCAGCTTAGCACAGTCGAACACCGGGGAGCTGTTTTTT. Translated, it gives CASSLAQSNTGELFF.